What follows is one T cell receptor (beta chain) and its context. The germline CDR1 and CDR2 sequences are SGHRS and YFSETQ. The CDR3 has 12 amino acids. Trimming took off 4 bases at V and 6 bases at J, with 10 bases between the two ends. This entry belongs to a study of T cell changes during pregnancy in multiple sclerosis. Measured with immunoSEQ multiplex PCR; TCRdb has only the in-frame clones, and not every one. Of fewer than 85,000 clones listed, 90% to 95% are singletons. The sample consisted of peripheral blood, taken in the second trimester of pregnancy. This sequence originates from a female donor with multiple sclerosis, enrolled in a pregnancy study. This rearrangement joins TRBV5-1 to TRBJ1-1; no definite D call. CDR3 region: CASSQIGAEAFF. In nucleotides, the CDR3 is TGCGCCAGCAGCCAGATAGGAGCTGAAGCTTTCTTT.